Described below is a single T cell receptor (beta chain) sequence and its context. What it binds is unknown. The data stem from a study of cytomegalovirus exposure and HLA in healthy donors. From germline, CDR1 is LGHNA and CDR2 YNFKEQ. This CDR3 is built from 17 residues. The V end was cut by 0 bases, the J end by 0 bases, with 12 bases between. Findings of the study overall: Later analysis demonstrated an association between a missense DCLRE1C variant and TCR beta V- and J-gene trimming. The investigators catalogued 164 TCR beta chains as cytomegalovirus-associated. In an earlier analysis, most TCR beta V segments were productive about 90% or about 30% of the time.

The PCR had 60 Vbeta and 13 Jbeta primers. Using immunoSEQ multiplex PCR, the repertoire was profiled, and TCRdb retains in-frame clones only, with some absent. The sample holds around 45,000 clones. The specimen was PBMCs. This sequence joins TRBV4-2 and TRBJ1-5; D is uncertain. The sequence came from a male donor in good health and CMV-seronegative. The CDR3 DNA sequence: TGTGCCAGCAGCCAAGATTGGGCAAGCCATAGCAATCAGCCCCAGCATTTT. It specifies CASSQDWASHSNQPQHF.